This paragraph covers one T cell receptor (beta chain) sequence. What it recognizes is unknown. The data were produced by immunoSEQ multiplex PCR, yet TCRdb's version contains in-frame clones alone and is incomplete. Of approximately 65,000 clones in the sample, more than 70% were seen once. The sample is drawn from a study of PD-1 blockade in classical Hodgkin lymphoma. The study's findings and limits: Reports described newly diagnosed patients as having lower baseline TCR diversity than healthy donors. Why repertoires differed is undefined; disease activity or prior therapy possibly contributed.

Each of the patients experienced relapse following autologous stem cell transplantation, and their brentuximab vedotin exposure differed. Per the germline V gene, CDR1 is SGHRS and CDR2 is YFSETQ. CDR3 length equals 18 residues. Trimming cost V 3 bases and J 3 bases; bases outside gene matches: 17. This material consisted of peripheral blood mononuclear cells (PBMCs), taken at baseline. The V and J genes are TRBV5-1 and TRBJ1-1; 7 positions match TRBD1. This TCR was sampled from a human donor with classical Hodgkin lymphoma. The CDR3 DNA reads TGCGCCAGCAGCTCAACGACCGACAGGGTGGGATCGCACACTGAAGCTTTCTTT. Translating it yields CASSSTTDRVGSHTEAFF. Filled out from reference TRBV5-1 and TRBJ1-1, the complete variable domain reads KAGVTQTPRYLIKTRGQQVTLSCSPISGHRSVSWYQQTPGQGLQFLFEYFSETQRNKGNFPGRFSGRQFSNSRSEMNVSTLELGDSALYLCASSSTTDRVGSHTEAFFGQGTRLTVV.